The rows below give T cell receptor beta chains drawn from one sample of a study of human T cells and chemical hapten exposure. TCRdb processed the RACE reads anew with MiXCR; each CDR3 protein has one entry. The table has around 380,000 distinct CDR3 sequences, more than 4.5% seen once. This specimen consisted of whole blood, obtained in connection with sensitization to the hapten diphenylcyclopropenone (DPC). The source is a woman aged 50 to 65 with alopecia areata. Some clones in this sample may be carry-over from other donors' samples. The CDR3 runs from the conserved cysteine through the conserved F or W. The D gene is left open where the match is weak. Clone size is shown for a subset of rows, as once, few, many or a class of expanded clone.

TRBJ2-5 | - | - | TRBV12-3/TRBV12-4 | CASSPLDTLQETQYF | TGTGCCAGCAGTCCCCTCGACACACTACAAGAGACCCAGTACTTC
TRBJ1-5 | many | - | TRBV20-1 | CSARLKGDYSNQPQHF | TGCAGTGCTCGTCTAAAGGGGGACTATAGCAATCAGCCCCAGCATTTT
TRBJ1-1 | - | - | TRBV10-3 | CAISESGPQNTEAFF | TGTGCCATCAGTGAGTCGGGGCCCCAGAACACTGAAGCTTTCTTT
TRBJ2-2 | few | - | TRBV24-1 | CATSRPGGGELFF | TGTGCCACCAGCCGGCCGGGTGGCGGGGAGCTGTTTTTT
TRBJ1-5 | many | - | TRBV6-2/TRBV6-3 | CASSYPGNSNQPQHF | TGTGCCAGCAGTTATCCGGGTAATAGCAATCAGCCCCAGCATTTT
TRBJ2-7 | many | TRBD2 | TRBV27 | CASSFLAGEPEQYF | TGTGCCAGCAGTTTTCTAGCGGGAGAGCCCGAGCAGTACTTC
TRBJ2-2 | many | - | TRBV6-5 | CASSAGRNTGELFF | TGTGCCAGCAGTGCAGGCCGGAACACCGGGGAGCTGTTTTTT
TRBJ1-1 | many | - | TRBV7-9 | CATTGTGNTEAFF | TGTGCCACCACCGGGACGGGGAACACTGAAGCTTTCTTT
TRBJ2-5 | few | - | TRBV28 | CASSLAVGGRGGSETQYF | TGTGCCAGCAGTTTGGCTGTCGGGGGGAGAGGGGGCAGCGAGACCCAGTACTTC
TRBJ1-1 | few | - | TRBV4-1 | CASSQSGGEGFSMIKNTEAFF | TGCGCCAGCAGCCAATCAGGCGGGGAGGGGTTCTCCATGATCAAGAACACTGAAGCTTTCTTT
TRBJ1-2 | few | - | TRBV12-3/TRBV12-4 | CASSSQGWGYGYTF | TGTGCCAGCAGTTCACAGGGTTGGGGGTATGGCTACACCTTC
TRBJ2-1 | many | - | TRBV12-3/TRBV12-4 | CASRIVDEQFF | TGTGCCAGCAGGATTGTAGATGAGCAGTTCTTC
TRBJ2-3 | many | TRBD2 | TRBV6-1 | CASTPFGSGIGTQYF | TGTGCCAGCACCCCATTTGGTAGCGGGATCGGTACGCAGTATTTT
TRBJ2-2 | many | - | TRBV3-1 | CASSQLPSASTGELFF | TGTGCCAGCAGCCAACTCCCTAGCGCGAGCACCGGGGAGCTGTTTTTT